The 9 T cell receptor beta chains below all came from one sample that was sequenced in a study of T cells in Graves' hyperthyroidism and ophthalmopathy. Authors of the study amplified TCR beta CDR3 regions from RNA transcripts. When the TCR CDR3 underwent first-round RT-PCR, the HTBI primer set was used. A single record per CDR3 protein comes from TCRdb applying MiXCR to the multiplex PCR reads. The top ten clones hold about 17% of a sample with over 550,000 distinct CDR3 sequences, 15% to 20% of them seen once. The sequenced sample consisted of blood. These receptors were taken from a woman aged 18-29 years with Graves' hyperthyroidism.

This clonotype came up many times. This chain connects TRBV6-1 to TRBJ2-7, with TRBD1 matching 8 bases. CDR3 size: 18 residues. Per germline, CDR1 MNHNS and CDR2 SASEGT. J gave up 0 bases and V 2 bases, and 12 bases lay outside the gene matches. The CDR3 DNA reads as TGTGCCAGCAGTGAAAATTACCCGCCGGGACAGGCCTCCTACGAGCAGTACTTC. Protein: CASSENYPPGQASYEQYF.

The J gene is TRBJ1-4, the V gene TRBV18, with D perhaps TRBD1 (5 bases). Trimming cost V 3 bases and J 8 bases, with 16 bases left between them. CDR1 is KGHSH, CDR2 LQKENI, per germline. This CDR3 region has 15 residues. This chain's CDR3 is CASSPSAGQGEKLFF. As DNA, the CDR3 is TGTGCCAGCTCACCTTCCGCGGGGCAGGGCGAAAAACTGTTTTTT.

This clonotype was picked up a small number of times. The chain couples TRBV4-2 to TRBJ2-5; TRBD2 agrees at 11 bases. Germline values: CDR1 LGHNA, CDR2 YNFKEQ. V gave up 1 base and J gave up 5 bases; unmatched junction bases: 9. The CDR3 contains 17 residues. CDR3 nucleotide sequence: TGTGCCAGCAGCCAAGTAGTAGCGGGGGGGCCGATGGAGACCCAGTACTTC. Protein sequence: CASSQVVAGGPMETQYF.

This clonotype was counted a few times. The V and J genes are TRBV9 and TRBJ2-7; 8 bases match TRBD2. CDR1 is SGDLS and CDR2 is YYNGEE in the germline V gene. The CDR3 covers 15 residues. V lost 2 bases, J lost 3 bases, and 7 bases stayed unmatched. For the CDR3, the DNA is TGTGCCAGCAGCGTCGGGGGGGCGCCGAACTACGAGCAGTACTTC. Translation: CASSVGGAPNYEQYF.

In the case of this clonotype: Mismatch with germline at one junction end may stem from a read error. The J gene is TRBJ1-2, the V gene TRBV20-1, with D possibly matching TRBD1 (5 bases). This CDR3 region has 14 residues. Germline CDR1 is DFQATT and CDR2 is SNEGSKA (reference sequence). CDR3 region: CSARGGGSFYDYTF. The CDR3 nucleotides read TGCAGTGCTAGAGGGGGCGGCTCTTTTTATGACTACACCTTC.

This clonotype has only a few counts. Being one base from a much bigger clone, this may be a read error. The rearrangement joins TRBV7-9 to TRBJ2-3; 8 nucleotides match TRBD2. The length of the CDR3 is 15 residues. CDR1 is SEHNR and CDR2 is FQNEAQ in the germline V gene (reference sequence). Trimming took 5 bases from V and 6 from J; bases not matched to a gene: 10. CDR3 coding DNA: TGTGCCAGCAGCCATTCGGGGGGGGGCGGGGATACGCAGTATTTT. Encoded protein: CASSHSGGGGDTQYF.

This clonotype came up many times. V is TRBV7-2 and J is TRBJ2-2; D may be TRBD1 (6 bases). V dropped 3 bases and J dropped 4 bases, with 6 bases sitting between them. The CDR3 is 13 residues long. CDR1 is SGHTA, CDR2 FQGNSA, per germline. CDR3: CASSFRGTGELFF. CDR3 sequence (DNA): TGTGCCAGCAGCTTCAGGGGCACCGGGGAGCTGTTTTTT.

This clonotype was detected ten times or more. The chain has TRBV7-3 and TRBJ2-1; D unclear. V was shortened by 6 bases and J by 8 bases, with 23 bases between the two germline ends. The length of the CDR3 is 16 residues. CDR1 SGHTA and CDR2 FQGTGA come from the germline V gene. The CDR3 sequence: CASSPGSDKRGHEQFF. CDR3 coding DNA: TGTGCCAGCAGTCCTGGATCGGATAAACGTGGCCATGAGCAGTTCTTC.

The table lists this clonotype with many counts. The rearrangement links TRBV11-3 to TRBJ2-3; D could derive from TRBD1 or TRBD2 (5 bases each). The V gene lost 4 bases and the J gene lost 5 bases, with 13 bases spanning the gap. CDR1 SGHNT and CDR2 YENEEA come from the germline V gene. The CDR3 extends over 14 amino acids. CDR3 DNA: TGTGCCAGCAGCTCCTCCCCGAGGGGAGATACGCAGTATTTT. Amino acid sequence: CASSSSPRGDTQYF.